The T cell receptor beta chain described here comes from a study of cytomegalovirus exposure and HLA in healthy donors. Study details: A preliminary data release comprised roughly 85 million unique TCRs obtained from HLA-typed donors. Broader study findings: The study flagged some 180 TCR beta chains as cytomegalovirus-associated.

Remarks on this clone: The antigen is not known.

The CDR3 totals 17 residues. J was trimmed by 5 bases and V by 5 bases; bases with no gene match: 11. Germline V gives CDR1 MNHEY, CDR2 SMNVEV (reference sequence). The PCR employed 60 Vbeta primers together with 13 Jbeta primers. As originally analysed: The count from a later analysis was 70 million to 85 million unique TCR beta chains, 9 million to 12 million of them shared. Repertoires were generated with immunoSEQ multiplex PCR, while TCRdb's copy carries only in-frame clones and drops some. V and J calls and clone size follow that table, whereas D and trimming were derived from the DNA. The table records fewer than 150,000 clones, approximately 69% of them present only once.

The chain recombines TRBV27 with TRBJ2-3, with TRBD2 identical over 12 bases. The sequenced sample was PBMCs. This receptor was identified in a woman aged 40-49 years in good health and CMV-seropositive. The CDR3 nucleotides read TGTGCCAGCAGTCTCCTAGCGGGAGGGCCCTCAATAGATACGCAGTATTTT. Translating it yields CASSLLAGGPSIDTQYF.